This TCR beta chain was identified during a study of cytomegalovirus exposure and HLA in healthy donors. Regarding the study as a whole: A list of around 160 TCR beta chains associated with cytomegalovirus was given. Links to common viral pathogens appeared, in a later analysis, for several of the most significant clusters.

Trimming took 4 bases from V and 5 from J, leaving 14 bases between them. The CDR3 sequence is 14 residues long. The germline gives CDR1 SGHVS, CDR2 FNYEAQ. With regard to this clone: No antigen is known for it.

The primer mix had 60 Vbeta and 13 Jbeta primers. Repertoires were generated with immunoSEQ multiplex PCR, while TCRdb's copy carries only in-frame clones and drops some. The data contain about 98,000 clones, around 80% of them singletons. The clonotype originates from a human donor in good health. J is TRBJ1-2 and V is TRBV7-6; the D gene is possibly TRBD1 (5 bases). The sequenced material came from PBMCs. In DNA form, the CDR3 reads TGTGCCAGCAGCTATGGAAAATCAGGGTATGGCTACACCTTC. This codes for CASSYGKSGYGYTF.